The T cell receptor beta chain described here comes from a study of regulatory T cells in long-lasting Graves disease. The overall study: It was over 5 years of antithyroid drugs, with positive TSH receptor antibodies, that meant persistent Graves' disease.

Building of the TCR beta libraries involved iRepertoire HTBI primers and Arm-PCR of CDR3 regions. TCRdb reprocessed the multiplex PCR reads via MiXCR and lists one record per CDR3 protein. In the table there are over 450,000 distinct CDR3 sequences, 20% to 25% of which are singletons. This CDR3 comprises 13 residues. Trimming cost V 6 bases and J 7 bases, with 16 bases left between them. Germline V gives CDR1 SGHRS, CDR2 YFSETQ. The table lists this clonotype with many counts. Sample time point: persistent/refractory GD, antithyroid drugs over 5 years with positive TRAb. PBMCs provided the RNA from which the TCR library was made.

The sequences come from peripheral blood mononuclear cells (PBMCs), collected when the disease was refractory, from a patient treated with antithyroid drugs. The TCR comes from a female donor with Graves disease. The rearrangement uses TRBV5-1 and TRBJ1-1, with unresolved D. CDR3: CASKDGEHSEAFF. The CDR3 nucleotides are TGCGCCAGCAAGGACGGTGAACATAGTGAAGCTTTCTTT.